The 20 T cell receptor beta chains given below trace back to one sample, sequenced in a study of early T cells in non-severe SARS-CoV-2 infection. TCRdb re-called the 5' RACE reads with MiXCR, one entry per CDR3 protein. The table shows around 66,000 distinct CDR3 sequences, with 4.5% to 7.5% occurring only once. The source material was whole blood, sampled at baseline. Receptors originate from an adult who was a healthcare worker with PCR-confirmed SARS-CoV-2 infection or an uninfected control (not recorded which).

The chain is built from TRBV7-6 and TRBJ2-3, with unresolved D. CDR1 is SGHVS and CDR2 is FNYEAQ in the germline V gene. V shed 3 bases and J shed 4 bases, with 8 bases lying between them. This CDR3 has 13 amino acids. Here the CDR3 DNA reads TGTGCCAGCAGCTTCCCTGGCCCAGATACGCAGTATTTT. Translated: CASSFPGPDTQYF.

Ten or more counts support this clonotype. CDR3 in DNA: TGCAGCGTCCTTAAACGCTCCACAGGGGACTACGAGCAGTACTTC. It codes for CSVLKRSTGDYEQYF. The chain carries TRBV29-1 and TRBJ2-7, with 7 bases matching TRBD1. The CDR3 is made up of 15 amino acids. The trim removed 6 bases at V and 3 bases at J, leaving 14 bases unmatched. Germline lookup yields CDR1 SQVTM and CDR2 ANQGSEA.

This clonotype appeared many times. This chain connects TRBV20-1 to TRBJ2-1; D gene ambiguous. CDR3 length: 13 residues. V was clipped by 4 bases and J by 3 bases, with 10 bases between them. The V gene's germline CDR1 is DFQATT and CDR2 SNEGSKA (reference sequence). CDR3 region: CSATRVLYNEQFF. CDR3 DNA: TGCAGTGCTACCCGAGTTCTCTACAATGAGCAGTTCTTC.

This clonotype was found many times. The V gene is TRBV11-2, the J gene TRBJ2-3; 9 bases map to TRBD1. V shed 5 bases, J shed 3 bases, and the junction held 9 bases outside the gene matches. Germline V lookup: CDR1 SGHAT, CDR2 FQNNGV. The CDR3 is made up of 16 amino acids. CDR3 bases: TGTGCCAGCAGCCAGACGGGACAGGGACTAACAGATACGCAGTATTTT. This translates into CASSQTGQGLTDTQYF. Drawing the rest from reference TRBV11-2 and TRBJ2-3, the complete variable domain is EAGVAQSPRYKIIEKRQSVAFWCNPISGHATLYWYQQILGQGPKLLIQFQNNGVVDDSQLPKDRFSAERLKGVDSTLKIQPAKLEDSAVYLCASSQTGQGLTDTQYFGPGTRLTVL.

This clonotype was detected ten times or more. This sequence joins TRBV29-1 and TRBJ1-1; no clear D gene. Trimming removed 4 bases at V and 4 bases at J, with 10 bases between. CDR1 is SQVTM and CDR2 is ANQGSEA in the germline V gene. The CDR3 sequence is 12 residues long. The CDR3 nucleotides read TGCAGCGTTGGCGTACGGCTCACTGAAGCTTTCTTT. It is translated as CSVGVRLTEAFF.

Only a few counts were recorded for this clonotype. This chain uses TRBV3-1 with TRBJ2-7; 9 bases fit TRBD1. The CDR3 runs to 17 residues. From germline, CDR1 is LGHDT and CDR2 YNNKEL (reference sequence). J was trimmed by 5 bases and V by 1 base; bases with no gene match: 12. For the CDR3, the DNA is TGTGCCAGCAGCCAAGGTACAGGGGGCGCGGTAGTCCACGAGCAGTACTTC. Translated, it gives CASSQGTGGAVVHEQYF.

The chain carries TRBV29-1 and TRBJ1-1; no clear D gene. V gave up 6 bases and J gave up 0 bases, with 17 bases separating them. Germline values: CDR1 SQVTM, CDR2 ANQGSEA. The CDR3 is made up of 15 amino acids. CDR3 sequence: CSVLTNDNLNTEAFF. CDR3 coding DNA: TGCAGCGTGCTTACCAATGACAATTTGAACACTGAAGCTTTCTTT.

The CDR3 DNA reads as TGTGCCACCAGTGATCCGGAGAGAGGTAATGAGCAGTTCTTC. Amino acids: CATSDPERGNEQFF. The V and J genes are TRBV24-1 and TRBJ2-1; D ambiguous. Trimming removed 3 bases from V and 7 bases from J, with 12 bases in between. The CDR3 consists of 14 residues. Per germline, CDR1 KGHDR and CDR2 SFDVKD.

The gene calls are TRBV20-1 and TRBJ1-2, with D hard to call. V gave up 6 bases and J gave up 7 bases, with 21 bases separating them. CDR3 length equals 14 residues. From germline, CDR1 is DFQATT and CDR2 SNEGSKA (reference sequence). The CDR3 reads CSAPTLGPISGYTF. The DNA of the CDR3 is TGCAGTGCCCCGACCCTAGGGCCGATAAGTGGCTACACCTTC.

The chain links TRBV6-2 or TRBV6-3 to TRBJ2-7; TRBD2 aligns across 11 bases. V gave up 6 bases and J gave up 5 bases; unmatched junction bases: 6. Looked up from germline, CDR1 is MNHEY and CDR2 is SVGEGT. The CDR3 covers 14 residues. CDR3 coding DNA: TGTGCCAGCAGCCCTAGCGGGAGGACCCACGAGCAGTACTTC. Translation gives CASSPSGRTHEQYF.

The gene calls are TRBV6-5 and TRBJ1-5; D is uncertain. CDR1 MNHEY and CDR2 SVGAGI come from the germline V gene. The CDR3 extends over 13 amino acids. Trimming pared 5 bases from V and 7 bases from J, leaving 12 bases between. For the CDR3, the DNA is TGTGCCAGCAGTCTAGTGGGTAACCAGCCCCAGCATTTT. Translation gives CASSLVGNQPQHF.

This clonotype was seen repeatedly, ten times or more. V gene TRBV7-8 combines with J gene TRBJ2-7; the D is unclear. The V gene's germline CDR1 is SGHVS and CDR2 FQNEAQ. CDR3 length: 14 residues. The germline V and J ends were trimmed by 5 bases and 2 bases, with 13 bases remaining between them. The CDR3: CASSIYTGTYEQYF. The DNA for the CDR3 is TGTGCCAGCAGCATCTATACTGGTACCTACGAGCAGTACTTC.

This clonotype was observed many times. This chain uses TRBV21-1 with TRBJ1-1. TRBV21-1 is a recognized pseudogene. This CDR3 has 15 residues. The chain's CDR3 is CASRSKVRGNTEAFF. The DNA of the CDR3 is TGTGCCAGCAGATCGAAGGTTCGGGGAAACACTGAAGCTTTCTTT.

This clonotype was recorded at least ten times. V usage is TRBV7-2 and J usage is TRBJ1-2; TRBD1 matches at 10 bases. The V and J ends lost 3 bases and 1 base, in that order; junction bases with no gene match: 2. Germline V lookup: CDR1 SGHTA, CDR2 FQGNSA. This CDR3 is 15 amino acids long. Here the CDR3 DNA reads TGTGCCAGCAGCTTGGGACAGGGGATTAACTATGGCTACACCTTC. Encoded protein: CASSLGQGINYGYTF.

This clonotype occurred many times. The V gene is TRBV6-2 or TRBV6-3, the J gene TRBJ2-6, with D unclear. The CDR3 runs 14 residues. CDR1 and CDR2 from the germline V gene are MNHEY and SVGEGT. Trimming took off 8 bases at V and 0 bases at J, with 8 bases between the two ends. CDR3 nucleotides: TGTGCCAGCGGCAAGAGCTCTGGGGCCAACGTCCTGACTTTC. Translation gives CASGKSSGANVLTF.

This clonotype was observed many times. V usage is TRBV7-9 and J usage is TRBJ2-5, with D perhaps TRBD2 (7 bases). This CDR3 has 14 residues. V dropped 5 bases and J dropped 9 bases, with 19 bases sitting between them. In germline, CDR1 is SEHNR, CDR2 FQNEAQ (reference sequence). CDR3 sequence: CASSPPGGQLAQYF. In nucleotides, the CDR3 is TGTGCCAGCAGCCCCCCCGGGGGGCAATTGGCCCAGTACTTC.

This clonotype has at least ten counts. The chain employs TRBV20-1 and TRBJ2-3; a possible D gene is TRBD2 (6 bases). The CDR3 spans 17 residues. Germline V gene data show CDR1 as DFQATT and CDR2 as SNEGSKA (reference sequence). Trimming removed 1 base at V and 1 base at J, with 18 bases between. The CDR3, as DNA: TGCAGTGCTAGAGGGCTTAGAGGCGCGGGACGCACAGATACGCAGTATTTT. It translates to CSARGLRGAGRTDTQYF.

This clonotype came up many times. The rearrangement links TRBV25-1 to TRBJ2-5; the D gene is possibly TRBD2 (7 bases). There are 15 residues in the CDR3. Trimming pared 0 bases from V and 4 bases from J, leaving 12 bases between. Germline V CDR1 and CDR2: MGHDK, SYGVNS. The CDR3 nucleotides read TGTGCCAGCAGTGAATATAACAGGGAGGGAGAGACCCAGTACTTC. Protein: CASSEYNREGETQYF.

V is TRBV9 and J is TRBJ2-1, with D tentatively TRBD2 (5 bases). CDR3 length: 14 amino acids. The germline CDR1 and CDR2 sequences are SGDLS and YYNGEE. Trimming left V 4 bases short and J 7 bases short, with 15 bases between. The CDR3 region has the DNA TGTGCCAGCAGCTCCCCCGCGAAGCGGAATGAGCAGTTCTTC. This codes for CASSSPAKRNEQFF.

This clonotype was seen repeatedly, ten times or more. The chain recombines TRBV2 with TRBJ2-1, with 9 bases aligning to TRBD2. This CDR3 region has 16 residues. Germline CDR1 SNHLY, CDR2 FYNNEI. The trim removed 6 bases at V and 0 bases at J, leaving 6 bases unmatched. CDR3 bases: TGTGCCAGCAGAGTTAGCGGGAGAGCCTCCTACAATGAGCAGTTCTTC. Protein: CASRVSGRASYNEQFF.